Listed below are T cell receptor beta chains from one sample, sequenced in a study of cytomegalovirus exposure and HLA in healthy donors. The assay was immunoSEQ multiplex PCR, and TCRdb's table has in-frame clones only and misses some. The sample consists of 95,000 to 110,000 clones, around 72% of them appearing once. Input material: PBMCs. These receptors all come from a woman aged 40 to 55 in good health and CMV-seropositive. The CDR3 runs from the conserved cysteine through the conserved F or W. D genes are given only for firm matches. Not all rows give a size; the values are once, few, many and, for expanded clones, a class.

j_call d_call v_call clone_size cdr3_aa cdr3_nt
TRBJ2-5 NA TRBV5-4 NA CASSLVRETQYF TGTGCCAGCAGCTTGGTTCGGGAGACCCAGTACTTC
TRBJ1-5 NA TRBV19 NA CASSRQELSNQPQHF TGTGCCAGTAGTAGACAGGAACTTAGCAATCAGCCCCAGCATTTT
TRBJ2-3 TRBD2 TRBV7-8 NA CASSARTSGYTDTQYF TGTGCCAGCAGCGCCCGGACTAGCGGGTACACAGATACGCAGTATTTT
TRBJ2-3 NA TRBV4-1 NA CASSHPQGEDTQYF TGCGCCAGCAGCCACCCACAGGGAGAGGATACGCAGTATTTT
TRBJ1-3 NA TRBV6-1 NA CASSKNGENRDTIYF TGTGCCAGCAGTAAAAACGGGGAAAACCGGGACACCATATATTTT
TRBJ2-5 NA TRBV5-4 NA CASSLQGSQETQYF TGTGCCAGCAGCTTGCAGGGATCTCAAGAGACCCAGTACTTC
TRBJ2-5 NA TRBV5-1 NA CASSSGTLKETQYF TGCGCCAGCAGCTCCGGGACTTTAAAAGAGACCCAGTACTTC
TRBJ1-4 NA TRBV6-5 few CASRQTLLGEKLFF TGTGCCAGCAGACAGACGCTCTTAGGTGAAAAACTGTTTTTT
TRBJ1-2 NA TRBV11-2 NA CASSPNAEGYGYTF TGTGCCAGCAGCCCGAATGCGGAGGGCTATGGCTACACCTTC
TRBJ2-7 TRBD1 TRBV15 NA CATGTTGTYEQYF TGTGCCACCGGGACGACAGGGACCTACGAGCAGTACTTC
TRBJ2-3 TRBD2 TRBV29-1 NA CSVRLHSYRGRGVQSGDTQYF TGCAGCGTTCGTCTCCATTCTTATCGAGGCCGGGGGGTCCAATCCGGAGATACGCAGTATTTT
TRBJ1-2 NA TRBV4-1 NA CASSQVPGVYGYTF TGCGCCAGCAGCCAAGTCCCGGGGGTCTATGGCTACACCTTC